Sequencing of this T cell receptor (beta chain) was carried out in a study of T cells in Graves' hyperthyroidism and ophthalmopathy. This clonotype has at least ten counts. TCR beta CDR3 regions were amplified from RNA transcripts. First-round RT-PCR targeting the TCR CDR3 was performed with the HTBI primer set. TCRdb reprocessed the multiplex PCR reads via MiXCR and lists one record per CDR3 protein. The table has 300,000 to 450,000 distinct CDR3 sequences, about 14% seen once; the top ten hold around 19%. The CDR3 is made up of 16 amino acids. Germline V gives CDR1 SNHLY, CDR2 FYNNEI. The J segment lost 0 bases and the V segment lost 7 bases, leaving 11 bases of the junction unmatched.

The chain recombines TRBV2 with TRBJ2-7, with TRBD2 matching over 8 bases. The sequenced sample consisted of blood. This TCR was recovered from a woman aged 30 to 39 with Graves' ophthalmopathy. The CDR3 sequence is CASKNGLSGASYEQYF. CDR3 DNA sequence: TGTGCCAGCAAGAACGGACTTAGCGGGGCCTCCTACGAGCAGTACTTC.